These T cell receptor beta chains were read from a single sample in a study of CD8+ T cells in alopecia areata. Sequenced by immunoSEQ multiplex PCR; TCRdb stores in-frame clones only, minus some. The table includes some 30,000 clones, around 62% detected once. Sequenced: NKG2D-high CD8+ T cells sorted from blood. These receptors were taken from a human donor with alopecia areata. Both conserved end residues are part of each CDR3. A D gene is named only where the DNA matches it firmly. A clone size is listed for some rows: how often the clone was seen (once, few, many), or a class if it is expanded.

V,size,D,J,CDR3,DNA
TRBV14,few,.,TRBJ1-1,CASSQDLTEAFF,TGTGCCAGCAGCCAAGATCTTACTGAAGCTTTCTTT
TRBV6-5,.,TRBD1,TRBJ2-3,CASSYVEQGVDTQYF,TGTGCCAGCAGTTACGTCGAGCAGGGGGTGGATACGCAGTATTTT
TRBV19,.,.,TRBJ2-7,CASSWGQTYEQYF,TGTGCCAGTAGTTGGGGACAAACCTACGAGCAGTACTTC
TRBV29-1,.,.,TRBJ2-7,CSVRLSGYEQYF,TGCAGCGTTCGACTTTCGGGTTACGAGCAGTACTTC
TRBV7-9,medium-sized,.,TRBJ2-5,CASSLGGHQETQYF,TGTGCCAGCAGCTTAGGGGGGCACCAAGAGACCCAGTACTTC
TRBV27,few,.,TRBJ2-3,CASSLESFSTDTQYF,TGTGCCAGCAGTTTAGAAAGTTTTAGCACAGATACGCAGTATTTT
TRBV23-1,.,.,TRBJ2-2,CASSQGTPNTGELFF,TGCGCCAGCAGTCAGGGGACACCGAACACCGGGGAGCTGTTTTTT
TRBV5-1,.,.,TRBJ2-2,CASSLLEYTGELFF,TGCGCCAGCAGCTTGTTGGAGTACACCGGGGAGCTGTTTTTT
TRBV7-9,few,.,TRBJ2-1,CASRKVPYNEQFF,TGTGCCAGCAGAAAGGTCCCTTACAATGAGCAGTTCTTC
TRBV25-1,.,.,TRBJ2-5,CASMGNTQYF,TGTGCCAGCATGGGCAACACCCAGTACTTC
TRBV5-6,.,.,TRBJ1-1,CASSCVRATRAEAFF,TGTGCCAGCAGCTGTGTCCGGGCAACAAGGGCTGAAGCTTTCTTT
TRBV7-9,.,TRBD1,TRBJ2-7,CASSPTGGGYEQYF,TGTGCCAGCAGCCCGACAGGGGGCGGATACGAGCAGTACTTC
TRBV7-6,few,TRBD1,TRBJ2-5,CASSQNRGQGSISLQETQYF,TGTGCCAGCAGCCAGAACAGGGGACAGGGGTCTATATCCCTCCAAGAGACCCAGTACTTC
TRBV5-4,few,TRBD1,TRBJ2-3,CASSLVMRTGPADTQYF,TGTGCCAGCAGCTTGGTAATGAGGACAGGGCCGGCAGATACGCAGTATTTT
TRBV29-1,.,.,TRBJ2-7,CSVEDGSDGDSYEQYF,TGCAGCGTTGAAGATGGCTCGGACGGGGACTCCTACGAGCAGTACTTC
TRBV7-9,.,TRBD2,TRBJ2-1,CASSPHLRGVYNEQFF,TGTGCCAGCAGCCCCCACCTGCGGGGGGTCTACAATGAGCAGTTCTTC
TRBV28,.,TRBD1,TRBJ2-5,CASSTGTGGWETQYF,TGTGCCAGCAGCACCGGGACAGGGGGCTGGGAGACCCAGTACTTC
TRBV9,few,.,TRBJ2-5,CASSVDPNQETQYF,TGTGCCAGCAGCGTAGACCCTAACCAAGAGACCCAGTACTTC
TRBV4-3,.,.,TRBJ2-7,CASSPSWGGPTYEQYF,TGCGCCAGCAGCCCTAGTTGGGGTGGCCCTACCTACGAGCAGTACTTC
TRBV4-1,once,TRBD1,TRBJ2-7,CASSHIDRGLDEQYF,TGCGCCAGCAGCCACATCGACAGGGGTCTCGACGAGCAGTACTTC
TRBV7-2,.,.,TRBJ2-4,CASSLDYRAKNIQYF,TGTGCCAGCAGCTTAGACTACCGAGCCAAAAACATTCAGTACTTC
TRBV15,few,TRBD1,TRBJ2-1,CATGGQPYNEQFF,TGTGCCACCGGGGGACAGCCCTACAATGAGCAGTTCTTC
TRBV29-1,.,.,TRBJ2-5,CSVESREETQYF,TGCAGCGTTGAATCCCGGGAAGAGACCCAGTACTTC
TRBV7-9,.,.,TRBJ1-2,CASTTKLGGSSGYTF,TGTGCCAGCACGACCAAATTGGGGGGGTCGAGCGGCTACACCTTC
TRBV7-9,few,TRBD1,TRBJ2-1,CASSEGAAGAVYNEQFF,TGTGCCAGCAGTGAGGGGGCGGCAGGCGCGGTTTACAATGAGCAGTTCTTC
TRBV6-1,.,.,TRBJ2-7,CASILGQSSYEQYF,.
TRBV29-1,.,TRBD2,TRBJ2-1,CSVPGTSVHNEQFF,TGCAGCGTCCCCGGGACTAGCGTACACAATGAGCAGTTCTTC
TRBV27,.,.,TRBJ1-1,CASSPYLGEGTEAFF,TGTGCCAGCAGTCCGTATCTGGGGGAAGGAACTGAAGCTTTCTTT
TRBV12-5,few,.,TRBJ2-1,CASGLVTTSSYNEQFF,TGTGCTAGTGGTTTGGTAACAACGAGCTCCTACAATGAGCAGTTCTTC
TRBV4-3,.,TRBD1,TRBJ1-1,CASSQGNPGQGGAFF,TGCGCCAGCAGCCAAGGCAACCCGGGACAGGGGGGAGCTTTCTTT
TRBV6-1,.,TRBD1,TRBJ2-5,CASSEVVYRGYQETQYF,TGTGCCAGCAGTGAAGTTGTTTACAGGGGGTACCAAGAGACCCAGTACTTC
TRBV29-1,.,.,TRBJ1-1,CSVGQGFNTEAFF,TGCAGCGTTGGGCAGGGCTTTAACACTGAAGCTTTCTTT
TRBV13,few,.,TRBJ2-1,CASSSYGGVPPDEQFF,TGTGCCAGCAGCTCCTATGGAGGGGTCCCTCCAGATGAGCAGTTCTTC
TRBV27,.,TRBD2,TRBJ2-1,CASSLTSGGYNEQFF,TGTGCCAGCAGTTTGACTAGCGGGGGATACAATGAGCAGTTCTTC
TRBV29-1,.,.,TRBJ2-1,CSVGGPYGNEQFF,TGCAGCGTTGGGGGGCCATACGGCAATGAGCAGTTCTTC
TRBV19,.,.,TRBJ2-2,CASSPGVNTGELFF,TGTGCCAGTAGTCCCGGAGTGAACACCGGGGAGCTGTTTTTT
TRBV7-9,.,TRBD2,TRBJ2-1,CASSGQLPGLAGVIDEQFF,TGTGCCAGCAGCGGGCAGCTACCGGGACTAGCGGGAGTAATCGATGAGCAGTTCTTC
TRBV4-1,few,.,TRBJ1-6,CASSPYNYSPLHF,TGCGCCAGCAGCCCGTATAATTATTCACCCCTCCACTTT
TRBV4-3,.,.,TRBJ1-2,CASSQDSPGNYGYTF,TGCGCCAGCAGCCAAGATAGTCCAGGGAACTATGGCTACACCTTC
TRBV6-5,.,.,TRBJ2-2,CASSYHTTGELFF,TGTGCCAGCAGTTACCATACCACCGGGGAGCTGTTTTTT
TRBV7-6,few,.,TRBJ2-3,CASSQRGVADTQYF,TGTGCCAGCAGTCAAAGGGGTGTCGCAGATACGCAGTATTTT
TRBV27,.,TRBD1,TRBJ2-1,CASTRDRGFDEQFF,TGTGCCAGCACCCGGGACAGGGGGTTCGATGAGCAGTTCTTC
TRBV5-6,once,.,TRBJ2-5,CASSLVWGDSEETQYF,TGTGCCAGCAGCTTGGTCTGGGGGGATTCCGAAGAGACCCAGTACTTC
TRBV20-1,.,.,TRBJ2-5,CSANKETQYF,TGCAGTGCTAATAAAGAGACCCAGTACTTC
TRBV28,.,.,TRBJ2-5,CASGPSPGRTAAETQYF,TGTGCCAGCGGGCCATCACCGGGACGGACGGCTGCGGAGACCCAGTACTTC
TRBV7-8,.,.,TRBJ2-7,CASSPRGYEQYF,TGTGCCAGCAGCCCCCGCGGCTACGAGCAGTACTTC
TRBV19,few,.,TRBJ1-1,CASIRVVGLGTEAFF,TGTGCCAGTATACGGGTTGTGGGACTGGGCACTGAAGCTTTCTTT
TRBV30,once,TRBD1,TRBJ2-1,CAWSPGQGANEQFF,TGTGCCTGGTCACCGGGACAGGGGGCCAATGAGCAGTTCTTC
TRBV28,.,TRBD1,TRBJ1-1,CASIPGQGNTEAFF,TGTGCCAGCATACCGGGACAGGGAAACACTGAAGCTTTCTTT
TRBV28,.,.,TRBJ2-7,CASSLRWEGGYEQYF,TGTGCCAGCAGTTTACGTTGGGAGGGGGGGTACGAGCAGTACTTC
TRBV5-4,few,.,TRBJ2-3,CASSLMDRGQGTDTQYF,TGTGCCAGCAGCTTGATGGATCGGGGGCAGGGCACAGATACGCAGTATTTT
TRBV23-1,.,.,TRBJ1-1,CASSQCLRNTEAFF,TGCGCCAGCAGTCAATGTCTACGGAACACTGAAGCTTTCTTT